These 14 T cell receptor beta chains share one sample of origin, sequenced in a study of regulatory dendritic cells for organ transplantation. For these receptors, no antigen is known. Sorted T cells were CFSE-labeled and cultured four to five days with allogeneic regulatory or mature dendritic cells at 1:10. Here immunoSEQ multiplex PCR was the method, and the copy in TCRdb shows in-frame clones only, minus some. The repertoire holds over 10,000 clones, just under 90% seen once, with 0.2% to 0.25% in the top ten. Sequencing was performed on naive CD8+ T cells from blood cultured with regulatory dendritic cells. The subset was: CD45RA+ naive T cells. These receptors all stem from a human donor in good health.

The V call is TRBV29-1, the J call TRBJ2-7; D is ambiguous. CDR1 and CDR2 from the germline V gene are SQVTM and ANQGSEA. Deletions cut 1 base from V and 2 bases from J, with 9 bases between. The CDR3 runs to 13 residues. DNA of the CDR3: TGCAGCGTTGAAGGGATTCGTCCCTACGAGCAGTACTTC. This gives the protein CSVEGIRPYEQYF.

The chain employs TRBV27 and TRBJ2-1; D may match TRBD1 or TRBD2 (5 bases each). The CDR3 length is 14 residues. Germline assignment: CDR1 MNHEY and CDR2 SMNVEV (reference sequence). Between the trimmed V and J ends, which lost 8 bases and 8 bases, there was a span of 19 bases. CDR3 bases: TGTGCCAGCGCCCCCAGGGACGCGATGGATGAGCAGTTCTTC. Protein product: CASAPRDAMDEQFF.

The chain is built from TRBV6-5 and TRBJ2-3; 7 bases match TRBD2. The CDR3 is 15 amino acids. V was clipped by 7 bases and J by 6 bases; unmatched bases: 13. The V gene's germline CDR1 is MNHEY and CDR2 SVGAGI. CDR3 amino acids: CASTVGRELADTQYF. The CDR3, as DNA: TGTGCCAGCACCGTGGGGCGGGAGCTCGCGGATACGCAGTATTTT.

The CDR3 coding sequence is TGTGCCAGCAGCCAACCGTGGACAGTCAATCAGCCCCAGCATTTT. Its protein is CASSQPWTVNQPQHF. The chain links TRBV16 to TRBJ1-5, with a tentative D call TRBD1 (6 bases). The CDR3 has 15 amino acids. The V gene's germline CDR1 is KGHSY and CDR2 FQNENV. Trimming took off 2 bases at V and 3 bases at J, with 11 bases between the two ends.

CDR3 sequence (DNA): TGTGCCAGCTCCTGGGAACAGGCAGGAAACACCATATATTTT. Its translation is CASSWEQAGNTIYF. This sequence joins TRBV2 and TRBJ1-3, with D possibly TRBD1 on 5 matching bases. Germline V gene data show CDR1 as SNHLY and CDR2 as FYNNEI. Trimming took off 8 bases at V and 4 bases at J, with 15 bases between the two ends. The CDR3 length is 14 residues.

The J gene is TRBJ2-5, the V gene TRBV19, with D unresolved. In germline, CDR1 is LNHDA, CDR2 SQIVND (reference sequence). V lost 6 bases to trimming and J lost 3 bases, with 11 bases between them. The CDR3 has 13 amino acids. The CDR3 region has the DNA TGTGCCAGTAGCCTAGATACAGAAGAGACCCAGTACTTC. It yields the protein CASSLDTEETQYF. Full variable domain (rest looked up from reference TRBV19 and TRBJ2-5): DGGITQSPKYLFRKEGQNVTLSCEQNLNHDAMYWYRQDPGQGLRLIYYSQIVNDFQKGDIAEGYSVSREKKESFPLTVTSAQKNPTAFYLCASSLDTEETQYFGPGTRLLVL.

This chain links TRBV19 with TRBJ1-5; unclear D gene. The V end was cut by 4 bases, the J end by 0 bases, with 7 bases between. The CDR3 totals 14 residues. Germline V gene data show CDR1 as LNHDA and CDR2 as SQIVND (reference sequence). CDR3 residues: CASSKGYSNQPQHF. As DNA, the CDR3 is TGTGCCAGTAGTAAAGGGTATAGCAATCAGCCCCAGCATTTT.

V and J are TRBV19 and TRBJ1-2, with a weak D call TRBD1 (5 bases). CDR3 length: 13 amino acids. The germline gives CDR1 LNHDA, CDR2 SQIVND (reference sequence). V lost 5 bases to trimming and J lost 8 bases, with 15 bases between them. CDR3 DNA sequence: TGTGCCAGTAGTTACCAGGGAGGAAAGGGCTACACCTTC. It translates to CASSYQGGKGYTF.

The chain links TRBV7-9 to TRBJ2-7, with D unclear. The CDR3 totals 15 residues. Germline V gene data show CDR1 as SEHNR and CDR2 as FQNEAQ (reference sequence). V gave up 4 bases and J gave up 2 bases, with 15 bases separating them. This chain's CDR3 is CASSSRLGVTYEQYF. The CDR3 DNA follows: TGTGCCAGCAGCTCACGCCTAGGAGTCACCTACGAGCAGTACTTC. The entire variable domain, with the rest obtained from reference TRBV7-9 and TRBJ2-7, is as follows: DTGVSQNPRHKITKRGQNVTFRCDPISEHNRLYWYRQTLGQGPEFLTYFQNEAQLEKSRLLSDRFSAERPKGSFSTLEIQRTEQGDSAMYLCASSSRLGVTYEQYFGPGTRLTVT.

V gene TRBV6-1 combines with J gene TRBJ1-1; D unresolved. The germline gives CDR1 MNHNS, CDR2 SASEGT. The CDR3 has 15 residues. The V and J ends lost 4 bases and 4 bases respectively, with 16 bases between them. The CDR3 coding sequence is TGTGCCAGCAGTGTCCTTGCGGGGTCTAGCACTGAAGCTTTCTTT. Encoded protein: CASSVLAGSSTEAFF.

The J gene is TRBJ2-3, the V gene TRBV13, with 11 bases that match TRBD2. The germline gives CDR1 PRHDT, CDR2 FYEKMQ (reference sequence). Trimming cost V 4 bases and J 3 bases; bases outside gene matches: 6. This CDR3 region has 16 residues. The CDR3 DNA sequence: TGTGCCAGCAGCTCCCCCGGGACTAGCGGAACAGATACGCAGTATTTT. Protein sequence: CASSSPGTSGTDTQYF.

The sample holds one count of this clone. The chain is built from TRBV18 and TRBJ2-1; 9 positions match TRBD2. Germline loops: CDR1 KGHSH, CDR2 LQKENI. V gave up 3 bases and J gave up 8 bases; unmatched junction bases: 8. This CDR3 contains 15 residues. CDR3 residues: CASSPPLVAGDEQFF. The CDR3, as DNA: TGTGCCAGCTCACCCCCCTTGGTAGCGGGAGATGAGCAGTTCTTC.

The chain has TRBV7-9 and TRBJ1-1, with D maybe TRBD1 (5 bases). The V gene's germline CDR1 is SEHNR and CDR2 FQNEAQ (reference sequence). The ends were cut back, 5 bases at V and 7 bases at J, with 20 bases in the middle. This CDR3 contains 15 residues. The CDR3 nucleotides read TGTGCCAGCAGCCCGGGACTGGGCGAGGGGCTTGAAGCTTTCTTT. Its translation: CASSPGLGEGLEAFF.

The rearrangement uses TRBV27 and TRBJ2-1, with D possibly called TRBD1 or TRBD2 (5 bases each). The CDR3 consists of 12 residues. Trimming took 6 bases from V and 7 from J, leaving 10 bases between them. Germline loops: CDR1 MNHEY, CDR2 SMNVEV (reference sequence). The CDR3 sequence: CASRGEGNEQFF. CDR3 DNA: TGTGCCAGCAGGGGTGAGGGGAATGAGCAGTTCTTC.